This section outlines one T cell receptor (beta chain) sequence together with its context. Ten or more counts support this clonotype. Its antigen is still unknown. Base qualities are missing; no much larger clone stands one base away. As encoded in the germline V gene, CDR1 is MDHEN while CDR2 is SYDVKM. Between the V and J ends, shortened by 6 bases and 4 bases respectively, the junction contains 12 bases. Spanning cysteine to phenylalanine, the CDR3 consists of 13 amino acids. The read is trimmed to its CDR3 DNA, 39 bases read in frame from base 1. The TCR beta CDR3 regions were amplified from the RNA transcripts. A first-round RT-PCR of the TCR CDR3 used the HTBI primer set with the Qiagen OneStep RT-PCR kit. Libraries were constructed in a second round of multiplex PCR, after which size selection and purification were carried out. Sequencing of the libraries was done on an Illumina HiSeq2000 using paired-end 100 bp reads. Per the source publication's procedure: SOAPnuke was used to process the raw data, with reads discarded if the reads contained adapters or uncalled bases, had a mean Phred below 15, or lacked an exact constant-primer or identifier match. High-quality paired reads were merged with COPE v1.2.5, and unique nucleotide sequences were defined as clonotypes. Clonotypes were aligned to IMGT TRBV, TRBD and TRBJ reference segments using MiTCR v1.1. Only V-J combinations with frequency above 0.0001, covering about 99% of repertoires, were analysed. The TCS score was defined as F50 (clonal expansion) divided by E x V (chaos), with BLOSUM62-based TCRdist calculated between CDR3 peptides within each V-J. Welch's t-statistics and random forest reduced 500 to 550 V-J features to some 14, which were used in a naive Bayes classifier (R e1071). Through fastp at Q25 and MiXCR, TCRdb rebuilt clones from the public reads, retaining in-frame beta chains. Every distinct CDR3 protein forms one entry, paired with its most common genes and DNA. The V and J calls and clone size come from TCRdb's table, not from the authors' own analysis. Within this sample are around 600,000 distinct CDR3 sequences, with 14% of them counted one time only. The top ten clonotypes cover more than 6% of the sample.

This entry is derived from a study of T cells in Graves' hyperthyroidism and ophthalmopathy (dated by TCRdb to about 2019). Study-wide context: Peripheral blood was sampled at the time of initial diagnosis, prior to any treatment. A discovery cohort of roughly 96 patients, approximately 45 with Graves' ophthalmopathy and roughly 59 with stable Graves' hyperthyroidism, was used to find distinguishing TCR V-J signatures. Prospective prediction of ophthalmopathy was tested in an independent validation cohort consisting of about 20 hyperthyroidism patients and more than 15 patients who later progressed to ophthalmopathy. The 90 to 100 discovery patients were randomly divided into training and test sets at a 7:3 ratio. In roughly six Graves' hyperthyroidism patients, the study also compared T-cell repertoires from thyroid tissue with T-cell repertoires from blood. Following sampling, methimazole starting at 30 mg daily was given to hyperthyroidism patients, and high-dose intravenous methylprednisolone was given to ophthalmopathy patients. According to the paper, TCR Vbeta CDR3 sequencing was carried out on 135 peripheral blood samples, which came from under 50 ophthalmopathy, around 75 hyperthyroidism and approximately 17 progressor patients.

Moderately to severely active disease, a Clinical Activity Score of at least 3, a NOSPECS grade of at least 4, and a duration under 3 months were present in ophthalmopathy patients. Exclusion was applied to patients with uncontrolled infections, other autoimmune diseases, pregnancy or lactation. Diagnoses relied on clinical symptoms, serum thyroxine and TRAb, thyroid ultrasound and orbital computed tomography. Ficoll-Paque density gradient centrifugation was used to isolate PBMCs from approximately 10 ml of fresh peripheral blood. Total RNA was extracted using Trizol reagent, and RNA quality was assessed on an Agilent 2100 Bioanalyzer. Broader findings and caveats from the paper: Sample size was not statistically predetermined, and investigators were not blinded to group allocation. A 13 V-J signature model separated ophthalmopathy from stable hyperthyroidism, with roughly 88% sensitivity and about 81% specificity in cross-validation and 80%/75% in testing. Most expanded thyroid clonotypes (frequency above 0.001) were also detected in blood, suggesting blood repertoires may reflect thyroid immune responses. During validation, the model predicted progression to ophthalmopathy a median of around six months ahead of onset, with roughly 65% sensitivity and more than 72% specificity.

This chain joins TRBV28 to TRBJ1-2; TRBD1 is a weak D gene call, 6 bases matching. The sequence was obtained from a woman younger than 35 with Graves' ophthalmopathy. Material for sequencing was blood. The CDR3 in this case is CASSPGHRYGYTF. The sequenced DNA is TGTGCCAGCAGCCCGGGACACCGCTATGGCTACACCTTC.